This T cell receptor (beta chain) originates from a study of regulatory T cells in long-lasting Graves disease. Across the whole study: By definition, persistent Graves' disease involved antithyroid drugs for over 5 years alongside positive TSH receptor antibodies. Study-level findings and limits: Persistent disease exhibited a predilection for TRBV28, TRBJ1-2 and TRBJ2-5. Newly diagnosed Graves' patients exceeded persistent ones in TCR diversity.

Unmatched junction bases numbered 6, after V lost 1 base and J lost 0 bases. In germline, CDR1 is KGHSH, CDR2 LQKENI. The length of the CDR3 is 17 residues. Time point reported: persistent/refractory GD, antithyroid drugs over 5 years with positive TRAb. Following extraction of RNA from PBMCs, that RNA was used to make the TCR library. Patients met American Thyroid Association criteria for Graves' disease. With regard to this clonotype: The antigen is undetermined.

Arm-PCR of CDR3 regions and iRepertoire HTBI primers were used to build TCR beta libraries. TCRdb used MiXCR to reprocess the multiplex PCR reads, holding one entry per CDR3 protein. The sample holds fewer than 450,000 distinct CDR3 sequences; around 20% are singletons and the top ten take roughly 28%. This receptor was taken from a female donor with Graves disease. This material consisted of peripheral blood mononuclear cells (PBMCs), taken when the disease was refractory, from a patient treated with antithyroid drugs. The chain employs TRBV18 and TRBJ1-3, with 7 bases matching TRBD1. The CDR3 DNA follows: TGTGCCAGCTCACCACAACCCGGGACAGTCTCTGGAAACACCATATATTTT. Encoded protein: CASSPQPGTVSGNTIYF.